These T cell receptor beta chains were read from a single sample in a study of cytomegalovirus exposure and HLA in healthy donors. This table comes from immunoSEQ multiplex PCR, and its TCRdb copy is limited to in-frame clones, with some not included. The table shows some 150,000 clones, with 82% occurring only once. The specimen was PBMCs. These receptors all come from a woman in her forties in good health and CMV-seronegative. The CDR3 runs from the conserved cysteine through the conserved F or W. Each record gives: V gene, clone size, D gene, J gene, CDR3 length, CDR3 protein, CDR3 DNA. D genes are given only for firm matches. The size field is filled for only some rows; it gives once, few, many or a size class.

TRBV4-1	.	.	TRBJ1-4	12	CASSQVGAKLFF	TGCGCCAGCAGCCAAGTGGGGGCAAAACTGTTTTTT
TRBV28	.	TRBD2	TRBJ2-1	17	CASSSYRLAGAYNEQFF	TGTGCCAGCAGTTCCTACCGACTAGCGGGGGCCTACAATGAGCAGTTCTTC
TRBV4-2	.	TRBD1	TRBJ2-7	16	CASSPLTLGTADVQYF	TGTGCCAGCAGTCCTTTGACCCTCGGGACAGCCGACGTGCAGTACTTC
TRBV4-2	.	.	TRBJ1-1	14	CASSQDGGVGEAFF	TGTGCCAGCAGCCAAGATGGGGGGGTCGGTGAAGCTTTCTTT
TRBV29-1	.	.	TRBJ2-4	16	CSVASTGQLAKNIQYF	TGCAGCGTGGCGTCGACAGGACAACTAGCCAAAAACATTCAGTACTTC
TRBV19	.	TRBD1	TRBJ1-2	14	CASSAQQGADGYTF	TGTGCCAGTAGTGCCCAACAGGGGGCGGATGGCTACACCTTC
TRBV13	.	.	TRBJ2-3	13	CASSLVSTDTQYF	TGTGCCAGCAGCTTAGTAAGCACAGATACGCAGTATTTT
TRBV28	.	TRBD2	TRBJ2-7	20	CASSSYHSGTSGRAVYEQYF	TGTGCCAGCAGTTCGTATCACTCCGGGACTAGCGGGAGGGCCGTCTACGAGCAGTACTTC
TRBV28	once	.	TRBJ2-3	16	CASNSLPRQGTDTQYF	TGTGCCAGCAATTCTCTCCCTCGACAGGGCACAGATACGCAGTATTTT
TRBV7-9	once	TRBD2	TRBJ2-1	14	CASSLTSGSYEQFF	TGTGCCAGCAGCTTGACTAGCGGGAGCTATGAGCAGTTCTTC
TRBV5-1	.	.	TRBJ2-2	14	CASSLELAGGELFF	TGCGCCAGCAGCTTGGAGCTAGCCGGCGGGGAGCTGTTTTTT